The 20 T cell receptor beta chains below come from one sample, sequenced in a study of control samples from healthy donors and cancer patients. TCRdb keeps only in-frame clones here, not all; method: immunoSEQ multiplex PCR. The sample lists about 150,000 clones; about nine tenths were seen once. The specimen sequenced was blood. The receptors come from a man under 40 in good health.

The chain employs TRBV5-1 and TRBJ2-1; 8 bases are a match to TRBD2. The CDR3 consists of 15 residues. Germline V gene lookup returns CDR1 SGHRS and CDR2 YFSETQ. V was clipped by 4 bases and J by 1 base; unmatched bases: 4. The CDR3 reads CASSAGTRSYNEQFF. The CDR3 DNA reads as TGCGCCAGCAGCGCCGGGACTAGATCCTACAATGAGCAGTTCTTC.

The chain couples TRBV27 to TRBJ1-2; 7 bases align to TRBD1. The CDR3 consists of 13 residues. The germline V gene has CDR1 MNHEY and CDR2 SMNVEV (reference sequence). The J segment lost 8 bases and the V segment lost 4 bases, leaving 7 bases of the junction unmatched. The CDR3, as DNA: TGTGCCAGCAGTTCCTACAGGGGTGGAGGCTACACCTTC. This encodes CASSSYRGGGYTF.

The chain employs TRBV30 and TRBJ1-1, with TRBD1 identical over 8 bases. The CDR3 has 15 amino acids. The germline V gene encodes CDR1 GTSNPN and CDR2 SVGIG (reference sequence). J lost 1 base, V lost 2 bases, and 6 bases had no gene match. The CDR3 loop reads CAWSSRGRRNTEAFF. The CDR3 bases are TGTGCCTGGAGTAGCAGGGGGCGTAGGAACACTGAAGCTTTCTTT.

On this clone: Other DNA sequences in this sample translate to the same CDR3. The CDR3 coding sequence is TGTGCCAGCAGCGCAGACAGGGGCACAGATACGCAGTATTTT. This sequence encodes CASSADRGTDTQYF. This chain uses TRBV9 with TRBJ2-3; 7 positions match TRBD1. Germline V gene data show CDR1 as SGDLS and CDR2 as YYNGEE. This CDR3 contains 14 residues. V shed 3 bases and J 1 base; nucleotides not matched to a gene: 2.

The CDR3 coding sequence is TGTGCCAGCAGTCCCCCCATTGCTAGCGCTATCAATGAGCAGTTCTTC. Translated, it gives CASSPPIASAINEQFF. This chain joins TRBV27 and TRBJ2-1; possible D gene TRBD2, 6 bases. Trimming cost V 5 bases and J 6 bases, with 20 bases left between them. In germline, CDR1 is MNHEY, CDR2 SMNVEV (reference sequence). The CDR3 runs to 16 residues.

CDR3 in DNA: TGTGCCATCAGAGAGGAAAGTTTTTCTGGGGCCAACGTCCTGACTTTC. It yields the protein CAIREESFSGANVLTF. This chain connects TRBV10-3 to TRBJ2-6; D uncertain. Deletions cut 6 bases from V and 1 base from J, with 13 bases between. This CDR3 has 16 residues. Germline-derived CDR1 and CDR2 are ENHRY and SYGVKD.

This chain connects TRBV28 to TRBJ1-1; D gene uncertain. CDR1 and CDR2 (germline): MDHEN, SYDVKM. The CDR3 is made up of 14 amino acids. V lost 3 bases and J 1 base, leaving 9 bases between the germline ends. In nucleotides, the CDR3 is TGTGCCAGCAGTTTGGCAGGATCGAACACTGAAGCTTTCTTT. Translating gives CASSLAGSNTEAFF.

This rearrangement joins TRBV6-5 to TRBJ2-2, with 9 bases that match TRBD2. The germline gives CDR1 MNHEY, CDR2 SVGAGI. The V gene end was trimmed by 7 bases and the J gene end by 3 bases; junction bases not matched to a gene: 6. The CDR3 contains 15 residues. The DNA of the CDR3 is TGTGCCAGCATCTTTGGCGGGGGGGACACCGGGGAGCTGTTTTTT. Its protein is CASIFGGGDTGELFF.

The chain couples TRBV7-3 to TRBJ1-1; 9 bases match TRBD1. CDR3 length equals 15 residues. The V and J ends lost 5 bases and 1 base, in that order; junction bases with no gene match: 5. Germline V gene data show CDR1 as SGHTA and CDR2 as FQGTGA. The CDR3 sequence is CASSDTDRGNTEAFF. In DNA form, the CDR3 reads TGTGCCAGCAGCGATACGGACAGGGGGAACACTGAAGCTTTCTTT.

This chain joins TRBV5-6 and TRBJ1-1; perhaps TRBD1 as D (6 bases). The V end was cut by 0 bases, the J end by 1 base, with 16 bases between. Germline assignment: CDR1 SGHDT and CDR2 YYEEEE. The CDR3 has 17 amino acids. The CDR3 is CASSLDMGHLSNTEAFF. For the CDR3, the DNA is TGTGCCAGCAGCTTGGATATGGGACACCTTTCGAACACTGAAGCTTTCTTT.

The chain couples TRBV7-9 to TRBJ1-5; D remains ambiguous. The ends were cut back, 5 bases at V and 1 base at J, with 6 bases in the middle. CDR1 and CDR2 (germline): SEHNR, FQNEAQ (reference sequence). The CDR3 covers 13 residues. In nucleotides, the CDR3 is TGTGCCAGCAGCGGAGGAAGCAATCAGCCCCAGCATTTT. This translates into CASSGGSNQPQHF.

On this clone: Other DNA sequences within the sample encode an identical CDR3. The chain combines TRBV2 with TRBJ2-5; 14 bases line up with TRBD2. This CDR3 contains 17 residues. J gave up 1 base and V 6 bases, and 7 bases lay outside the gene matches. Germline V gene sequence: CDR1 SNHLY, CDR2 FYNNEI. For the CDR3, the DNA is TGTGCCAGCAGGGGGACTAGCGGGGGTGGCCGCCAAGAGACCCAGTACTTC. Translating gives CASRGTSGGGRQETQYF.

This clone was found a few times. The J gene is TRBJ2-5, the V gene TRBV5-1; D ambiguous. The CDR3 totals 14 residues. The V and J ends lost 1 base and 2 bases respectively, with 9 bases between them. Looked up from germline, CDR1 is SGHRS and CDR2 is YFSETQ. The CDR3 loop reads CASSLRSTQETQYF. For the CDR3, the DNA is TGCGCCAGCAGCTTGAGGTCTACTCAAGAGACCCAGTACTTC. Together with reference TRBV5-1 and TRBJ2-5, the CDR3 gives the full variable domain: KAGVTQTPRYLIKTRGQQVTLSCSPISGHRSVSWYQQTPGQGLQFLFEYFSETQRNKGNFPGRFSGRQFSNSRSEMNVSTLELGDSALYLCASSLRSTQETQYFGPGTRLLVL.

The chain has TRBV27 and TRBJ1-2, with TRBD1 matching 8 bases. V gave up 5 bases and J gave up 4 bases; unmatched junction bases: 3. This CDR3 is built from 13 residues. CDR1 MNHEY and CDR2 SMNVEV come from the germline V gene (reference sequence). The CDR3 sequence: CASSITGGYGYTF. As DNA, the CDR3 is TGTGCCAGCAGTATAACAGGGGGCTATGGCTACACCTTC.

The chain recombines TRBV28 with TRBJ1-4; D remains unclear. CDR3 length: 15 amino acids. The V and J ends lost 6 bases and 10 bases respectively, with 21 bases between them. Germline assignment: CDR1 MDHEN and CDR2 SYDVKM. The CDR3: CASRSRTGEIGKLFF. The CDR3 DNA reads TGTGCCAGCAGAAGTAGGACGGGAGAGATAGGAAAACTGTTTTTT.

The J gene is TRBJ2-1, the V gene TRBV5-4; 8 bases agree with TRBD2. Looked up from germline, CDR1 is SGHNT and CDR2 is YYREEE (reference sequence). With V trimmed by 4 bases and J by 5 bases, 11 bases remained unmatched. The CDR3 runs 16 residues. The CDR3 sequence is CASSQKRGGSDNEQFF. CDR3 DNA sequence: TGTGCCAGCAGCCAGAAACGGGGGGGGAGTGACAATGAGCAGTTCTTC.

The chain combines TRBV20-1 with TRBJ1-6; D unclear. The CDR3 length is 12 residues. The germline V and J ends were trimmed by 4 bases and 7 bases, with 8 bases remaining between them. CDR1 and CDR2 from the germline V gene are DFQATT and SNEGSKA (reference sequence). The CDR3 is CSANDGNSPLHF. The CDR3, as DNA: TGCAGTGCTAATGACGGCAATTCACCCCTCCACTTT.

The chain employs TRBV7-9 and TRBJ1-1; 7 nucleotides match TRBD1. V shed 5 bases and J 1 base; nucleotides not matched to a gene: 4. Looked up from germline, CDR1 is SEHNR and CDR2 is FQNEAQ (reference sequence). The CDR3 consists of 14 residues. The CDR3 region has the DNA TGTGCCAGCAGCCCAGGGACAGCGAACACTGAAGCTTTCTTT. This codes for CASSPGTANTEAFF. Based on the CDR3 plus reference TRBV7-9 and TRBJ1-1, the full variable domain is DTGVSQNPRHKITKRGQNVTFRCDPISEHNRLYWYRQTLGQGPEFLTYFQNEAQLEKSRLLSDRFSAERPKGSFSTLEIQRTEQGDSAMYLCASSPGTANTEAFFGQGTRLTVV.

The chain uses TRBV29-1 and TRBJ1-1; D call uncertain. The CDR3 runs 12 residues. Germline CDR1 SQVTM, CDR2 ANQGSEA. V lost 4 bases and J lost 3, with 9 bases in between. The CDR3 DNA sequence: TGCAGCGTTGTTTACAGCTACACTGAAGCTTTCTTT. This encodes CSVVYSYTEAFF.

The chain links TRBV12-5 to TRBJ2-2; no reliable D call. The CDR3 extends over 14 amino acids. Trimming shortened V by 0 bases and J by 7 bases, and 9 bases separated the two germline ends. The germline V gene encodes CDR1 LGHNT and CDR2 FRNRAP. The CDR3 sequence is CASGLVLRNGELFF. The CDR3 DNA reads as TGTGCTAGTGGTTTGGTACTGAGGAACGGGGAGCTGTTTTTT. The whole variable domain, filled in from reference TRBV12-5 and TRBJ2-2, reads DARVTQTPRHKVTEMGQEVTMRCQPILGHNTVFWYRQTMMQGLELLAYFRNRAPLDDSGMPKDRFSAEMPDATLATLKIQPSEPRDSAVYFCASGLVLRNGELFFGEGSRLTVL.